This T cell receptor beta chain was sequenced during a study of cytomegalovirus exposure and HLA in healthy donors (dated 2017 in TCRdb). Some background on the complete study: A later analysis indicated that the 110 or so validation repertoires were generated on the platform also employed for the approximately 700 repertoires of the first cohort. High-throughput TCR immunosequencing, statistical association of individual TCRs with disease status, and machine learning were combined to predict cytomegalovirus infection status. The aim of the study was to test whether cataloging public T cell receptors could identify signatures of past pathogen exposure. Along with the approximately 650-subject first cohort, a separate validation cohort of over a hundred different subjects was used. Findings and caveats that apply to the study as a whole: According to the authors, the approach could potentially be generalized to other disease states and immunological phenotypes. In a later analysis, TCRs clustered in the first cohort were found to also tend to co-occur in the approximately 120 validation repertoires, with about 93% of cluster scores above 0. In the study, approximately 160 TCR beta chains were listed as associated with cytomegalovirus. All 120 or so repertoires were used to score co-occurrence in the validation cohort in a later analysis, because that analysis had no HLA typing for the cohort. Three of the identified cytomegalovirus-associated TCR beta chains were confirmed in vitro to be specific for cytomegalovirus antigens. While some public TCRs were present in many individuals, most TCR sequences turned up only very rarely across donors. The classifier was reported to diagnose cytomegalovirus status with high specificity and sensitivity in both the original cohort and the validation cohort.

CDR1 SGHRS and CDR2 YFSETQ were looked up in the germline V gene. The CDR3 measures 15 amino acids from cysteine to phenylalanine. Solely the CDR3 DNA is kept, with 45 bases framed from the first base. Germline trimming amounts to 4 bases on V and 2 bases on J, with 6 as the count of junction bases outside the gene matches. As regards this clone: No antigen is known for it. Base qualities were left out, and no much larger clone turns up one base away.

The library was prepared using the immunoSEQ multiplex PCR assay. As for how the authors treated the data: A statistical classification framework was built to diagnose cytomegalovirus status from the catalog of TCR beta chain sequences. In its TCRdb copy, this immuneACCESS table keeps in-frame sequences only and misses some clones. Where compared with another copy, unresolved V genes explain less than half of these, and the others have no known cause. Clone size and the V and J calls come from that table; the DNA yielded D and trimming. The sample profile shows some 75,000 clones; roughly 96% of them were found once. Roughly 1.3% of the sample lies in the top ten. The donors were included in the validation cohort of over a hundred subjects, a group kept apart from the roughly 730-subject first cohort.

The sample taken for sequencing was PBMCs. This TCR was sampled from a young woman in good health and CMV-seronegative. The rearrangement joined TRBV5-1 to TRBJ2-5; TRBD2 aligns with 9 central bases. The nucleotide sequence is given as TGCGCCAGCAGCCTAGGACTAGCGCGACAAGAGACCCAGTACTTC. The translation is CASSLGLARQETQYF.